These 12 T cell receptor beta chains share one sample of origin, sequenced in a study of identical twins. TCRdb re-called the 5' RACE reads with MiXCR, one entry per CDR3 protein. The sample yields some 590,000 distinct CDR3 sequences, more than 9% seen once. The same data also contributed to another study, on yellow fever vaccine responses in identical twins.

The sequenced sample was PBMCs. The receptor set was obtained from a woman aged 18-29 years in good health.

The chain has TRBV7-9 and TRBJ2-1; possible D gene TRBD1, 5 bases. Trimming pared 2 bases from V and 6 bases from J, leaving 17 bases between. This CDR3 spans 16 amino acids. Germline V CDR1 and CDR2: SEHNR, FQNEAQ (reference sequence). CDR3 nucleotide sequence: TGTGCCAGCAGCTTATGGCGTGGGGCCCAGGCCAATGAGCAGTTCTTC. This translates into CASSLWRGAQANEQFF.

The V call is TRBV12-3 or TRBV12-4, the J call TRBJ2-7; tentatively, D is TRBD1 or TRBD2 (5 bases each). V lost 3 bases to trimming and J lost 4 bases, with 19 bases between them. This CDR3 is 16 amino acids long. The CDR3 spells CASSFGAGVIGYEQYF. In nucleotides, the CDR3 is TGTGCCAGCAGTTTTGGGGCGGGTGTTATCGGGTACGAGCAGTACTTC.

This clonotype was seen ten or more times. This rearrangement joins TRBV9 to TRBJ2-3, with TRBD1 matching over 9 bases. The CDR3 contains 15 residues. The V gene's germline CDR1 is SGDLS and CDR2 YYNGEE. J lost 3 bases, V lost 1 base, and 3 bases had no gene match. The CDR3 reads CASSVRTGATDTQYF. CDR3 DNA: TGTGCCAGCAGCGTAAGGACAGGGGCGACAGATACGCAGTATTTT.

This clonotype was counted only a few times. V and J are TRBV20-1 and TRBJ2-1; D perhaps matches TRBD1 (6 bases). The length of the CDR3 is 13 residues. The germline gives CDR1 DFQATT, CDR2 SNEGSKA (reference sequence). V lost 6 bases to trimming and J lost 7 bases, with 16 bases between them. In DNA, the CDR3 is TGCAGTGCCCCAGGGCAGGGGTTGAATGAGCAGTTCTTC. It encodes CSAPGQGLNEQFF.

The genes are TRBV20-1 and TRBJ1-1; tentative D call: TRBD1 (5 bases). V lost 5 bases and J 1 base, leaving 5 bases between the germline ends. Per germline, CDR1 DFQATT and CDR2 SNEGSKA (reference sequence). CDR3 length: 11 amino acids. CDR3 region: CSAQGNTEAFF. In DNA form, the CDR3 reads TGCAGTGCTCAGGGGAACACTGAAGCTTTCTTT.

The rearrangement uses TRBV27 and TRBJ2-5; D is possibly TRBD1 (5 bases). Between the trimmed V and J ends, which lost 8 bases and 5 bases, there was a span of 18 bases. Germline values: CDR1 MNHEY, CDR2 SMNVEV (reference sequence). The CDR3 totals 14 residues. The CDR3 bases are TGTGCCAGCCGGACCCAGGGTCATCGGGAGACCCAGTACTTC. Translated, it gives CASRTQGHRETQYF.

This clonotype has only a few counts. V usage is TRBV29-1 and J usage is TRBJ2-5, with D possibly TRBD2 on 5 matching bases. The germline gives CDR1 SQVTM, CDR2 ANQGSEA. The germline V and J ends were trimmed by 2 bases and 9 bases, with 7 bases remaining between them. The CDR3 is 10 residues long. The CDR3, as DNA: TGCAGCGTTGAAACGGGGTCCCAGTACTTC. This sequence encodes CSVETGSQYF.

This clonotype showed up just a few times. Written as DNA, the CDR3 is TGTGCCAGCAGCGTAATTGGGAGCGGAACCTCCTACAATGAGCAGTTCTTC. Its protein is CASSVIGSGTSYNEQFF. This chain links TRBV9 with TRBJ2-1; the D gene is possibly TRBD2 (5 bases). This CDR3 spans 17 amino acids. The germline V and J ends were trimmed by 1 base and 0 bases, with 14 bases remaining between them. Looked up from germline, CDR1 is SGDLS and CDR2 is YYNGEE.

The chain combines TRBV27 with TRBJ2-2; 11 bases agree with TRBD2. The CDR3 is 17 amino acids. V dropped 5 bases and J dropped 6; count of bases not matched to a gene: 11. Germline V gene data show CDR1 as MNHEY and CDR2 as SMNVEV (reference sequence). CDR3 in amino acids: CASSPRLAGTYAGELFF. In nucleotides, the CDR3 is TGTGCCAGCAGTCCCCGACTAGCGGGGACATATGCCGGGGAGCTGTTTTTT.

This clonotype was seen at least ten times. The CDR3, as DNA: TGTGCCAGCAGCCCAGGACTAGCGGGAAACTTCTACAATGAGCAGTTCTTC. It codes for CASSPGLAGNFYNEQFF. The chain carries TRBV7-9 and TRBJ2-1; 12 positions match TRBD2. V lost 5 bases and J lost 3; bases outside the gene matches: 8. Germline V gives CDR1 SEHNR, CDR2 FQNEAQ (reference sequence). The CDR3 extends over 17 amino acids.

This clonotype was counted only a few times. The chain is built from TRBV4-3 and TRBJ2-7; unclear D gene. With 0 bases removed from V and 6 bases from J, the gap between germline ends came to 12 bases. Germline values: CDR1 LGHNA, CDR2 YSLEER. The CDR3 covers 14 residues. The DNA of the CDR3 is TGCGCCAGCAGCCAAGATTTCCGATGGAGCGAGCAGTACTTC. This gives the protein CASSQDFRWSEQYF.

CDR3 DNA sequence: TGTGCCAGCAGCCCTAGTGACGGGGAGCTGTTTTTT. This translates into CASSPSDGELFF. The V call is TRBV11-2, the J call TRBJ2-2; D gene ambiguous. The CDR3 covers 12 residues. The germline CDR1 and CDR2 sequences are SGHAT and FQNNGV. Trimming took off 5 bases at V and 7 bases at J, with 8 bases between the two ends.